One sample yielded the 18 T cell receptor beta chains listed below, sequenced in a study of T cells in Graves' hyperthyroidism and ophthalmopathy. Researchers amplified the TCR beta CDR3 regions from RNA transcripts. The TCR CDR3 was amplified in a first-round RT-PCR using the HTBI primer set. One entry per CDR3 protein results from TCRdb running MiXCR on the multiplex PCR reads. The sample yields around 390,000 distinct CDR3 sequences, roughly 15% seen once. The sample comprised blood. The receptors stem from a woman aged 25 to 39 with Graves' ophthalmopathy.

This clonotype appeared many times. This sequence joins TRBV28 and TRBJ2-7, with 7 positions matching TRBD1. With V trimmed by 6 bases and J by 7 bases, 15 bases remained unmatched. This CDR3 region has 15 residues. Germline V gene sequence: CDR1 MDHEN, CDR2 SYDVKM. The CDR3 region is CASSSQQGQIREQYF. For the CDR3, the DNA is TGTGCCAGCAGCTCCCAACAGGGGCAAATTCGGGAGCAGTACTTC.

J is TRBJ2-5 and V is TRBV20-1; D gene uncertain. V dropped 3 bases and J dropped 5 bases, with 10 bases sitting between them. This CDR3 has 12 amino acids. In germline, CDR1 is DFQATT, CDR2 SNEGSKA (reference sequence). The CDR3 nucleotides read TGCAGTGCTAGCTCTCCCTACGAGACCCAGTACTTC. It yields the protein CSASSPYETQYF.

The chain links TRBV29-1 to TRBJ2-1; D gene ambiguous. Germline V lookup: CDR1 SQVTM, CDR2 ANQGSEA. There are 13 residues in the CDR3. Trimming pared 4 bases from V and 4 bases from J, leaving 11 bases between. The CDR3 reads CSVVQPRYNEQFF. The CDR3 DNA follows: TGCAGCGTTGTTCAGCCTAGATACAATGAGCAGTTCTTC.

This clonotype was seen many times. The genes are TRBV12-5 and TRBJ1-1; no clear D gene. Germline V gene sequence: CDR1 LGHNT, CDR2 FRNRAP. Trimming removed 3 bases at V and 7 bases at J, with 18 bases between. The CDR3 extends over 15 amino acids. The CDR3 bases are TGTGCTAGTGGTTTCGGTCCCGACAACCCCTTTGAAGCTTTCTTT. Its translation is CASGFGPDNPFEAFF.

This chain connects TRBV19 to TRBJ2-1; 9 positions match TRBD1. V lost 9 bases and J lost 10; bases outside the gene matches: 16. Germline CDR1 LNHDA, CDR2 SQIVND (reference sequence). The CDR3 runs 15 residues. The CDR3 spells CASSTRDRAKGEQFF. DNA for the CDR3: TGTGCCAGCTCAACCCGGGACAGGGCGAAGGGAGAGCAGTTCTTC.

This clonotype was counted ten times or more. The rearrangement links TRBV12-3 or TRBV12-4 to TRBJ2-2, with 10 bases aligning to TRBD2. Losses at the gene ends were 3 bases for V and 1 base for J; bases not matched to a gene: 5. The CDR3 contains 17 residues. CDR3 DNA: TGTGCCAGCAGTTTTCCTAGCGGGGGAAGGAACACCGGGGAGCTGTTTTTT. This gives the protein CASSFPSGGRNTGELFF.

This clonotype was observed many times. This chain uses TRBV10-3 with TRBJ1-2, with D unresolved. CDR3 length equals 16 residues. Between the trimmed V and J ends, which lost 7 bases and 3 bases, there was a span of 21 bases. Germline CDR1 ENHRY, CDR2 SYGVKD. CDR3 coding DNA: TGTGCCATCACTCCGAACGGGTCGGCAGCCTACTATGGCTACACCTTC. Translating it yields CAITPNGSAAYYGYTF.

DNA for the CDR3: TGTGCCAGCAGCTCCCTGGGACAGGGAATAGGAGCTTTCTTT. Its protein is CASSSLGQGIGAFF. The chain couples TRBV7-3 to TRBJ1-1; TRBD1 agrees at 9 bases. V dropped 4 bases and J dropped 10; count of bases not matched to a gene: 10. Germline CDR1 reads SGHTA; CDR2 reads FQGTGA. The CDR3 length is 14 residues.

The chain combines TRBV15 with TRBJ1-2, with 9 nucleotides matching TRBD1. This CDR3 is built from 14 residues. The V gene end was trimmed by 3 bases and the J gene end by 7 bases; junction bases not matched to a gene: 6. Germline V gene sequence: CDR1 LNHNV, CDR2 YYDKDF (reference sequence). As DNA, the CDR3 is TGTGCCACCAGCAGTATACAGGGGGCAGTTGGCTACACCTTC. It encodes CATSSIQGAVGYTF.

This clonotype was found many times. The gene calls are TRBV9 and TRBJ2-3; 11 bases map to TRBD1. The CDR3 totals 16 residues. Germline assignment: CDR1 SGDLS and CDR2 YYNGEE. After removal of 4 bases from V and 0 bases from J, the junction contained 4 bases not matched to a gene. DNA of the CDR3: TGTGCCAGCAGCCCACGGACAGGGGGCAGCACAGATACGCAGTATTTT. Encoded protein: CASSPRTGGSTDTQYF.

This clonotype has a handful of counts. The genes are TRBV27 and TRBJ2-1; 10 nucleotides match TRBD2. Germline V gene data show CDR1 as MNHEY and CDR2 as SMNVEV (reference sequence). This CDR3 contains 14 residues. With V trimmed by 3 bases and J by 10 bases, 6 bases remained unmatched. CDR3 sequence: CASSFSSGGKEQFF. CDR3 nucleotide sequence: TGTGCCAGCAGTTTTAGTAGCGGGGGGAAAGAGCAGTTCTTC.

This clonotype was picked up many times. The rearrangement joins TRBV6-2 or TRBV6-3 to TRBJ2-7; D call uncertain. The V gene's germline CDR1 is MNHEY and CDR2 SVGEGT. V lost 0 bases and J 3 bases, leaving 3 bases between the germline ends. CDR3 size: 12 residues. As DNA, the CDR3 is TGTGCCAGCAGTTACTCCCGCTACGAGCAGTACTTC. Translated, it gives CASSYSRYEQYF.

This rearrangement joins TRBV6-1 to TRBJ1-2; D unclear. The CDR3 is 14 amino acids. Germline values: CDR1 MNHNS, CDR2 SASEGT. Trimming left V 8 bases short and J 1 base short, with 14 bases between. The CDR3 bases are TGTGCCAGCGGAAATGGTGTGCTTAACTATGGCTACACCTTC. It yields the protein CASGNGVLNYGYTF.

The rearrangement uses TRBV5-8 and TRBJ1-4; maybe TRBD1 (6 bases). V lost 3 bases and J lost 8, with 17 bases in between. The V gene's germline CDR1 is SGHTS and CDR2 YDEGEE. The CDR3 extends over 15 amino acids. The CDR3 DNA reads TGTGCCAGCAGCTCCTTGGGGGGGGCTCGGGAAAAACTGTTTTTT. It yields the protein CASSSLGGAREKLFF.

This clonotype was observed a handful of times. The J gene is TRBJ2-7, the V gene TRBV2, with 12 bases fitting TRBD1. V lost 8 bases to trimming and J lost 4 bases; unmatched junction nucleotides: 6. This CDR3 has 14 amino acids. Germline assignment: CDR1 SNHLY and CDR2 FYNNEI. As DNA, the CDR3 is TGTGCCAGCGACCGGGACAGGGGGCTATACGAGCAGTACTTC. Translated, it gives CASDRDRGLYEQYF.

The gene calls are TRBV12-3 or TRBV12-4 and TRBJ1-1; tentatively, D is TRBD1 (6 bases). Trimming took 8 bases from V and 3 from J, leaving 19 bases between them. This CDR3 has 15 residues. The CDR3 is CASFLGGSGHTEAFF. As DNA, the CDR3 is TGTGCCAGCTTCCTAGGGGGGTCCGGCCACACTGAAGCTTTCTTT.

This clonotype appeared many times. The J gene is TRBJ2-1, the V gene TRBV19, with D maybe TRBD1 (5 bases). V dropped 4 bases and J dropped 3 bases, with 13 bases sitting between them. CDR3 length: 15 residues. The germline CDR1 and CDR2 sequences are LNHDA and SQIVND (reference sequence). CDR3 bases: TGTGCCAGTAGTAGTGCAGGGAATGACTACAATGAGCAGTTCTTC. Amino acids: CASSSAGNDYNEQFF.

In its sample, this clonotype was seen many times. V is TRBV2 and J is TRBJ2-3; D possibly corresponds to TRBD1 (6 bases). CDR3 size: 14 residues. Trimming pared 3 bases from V and 3 bases from J, leaving 10 bases between. Germline lookup yields CDR1 SNHLY and CDR2 FYNNEI. The CDR3 bases are TGTGCCAGCAGTGATAACAGGGTGACAGATACGCAGTATTTT. Its protein product is CASSDNRVTDTQYF.